This T cell receptor (beta chain) comes out of a study of T cells in Graves' hyperthyroidism and ophthalmopathy (dated by TCRdb to the late 2010s). Regarding the complete study: Peripheral blood was sampled at the time of initial diagnosis, prior to any treatment. The paper describes TCR Vbeta CDR3 sequencing of 135 peripheral blood samples, made up of roughly 40 ophthalmopathy patients, approximately 73 hyperthyroidism patients and 17 progressor patients. After sampling, hyperthyroidism patients received methimazole starting at 30 mg daily, and ophthalmopathy patients received high-dose intravenous methylprednisolone. The 85 to 100 discovery patients were randomly split 7:3 into training and test sets. In several Graves' hyperthyroidism patients, the study also compared T-cell repertoires from thyroid tissue with T-cell repertoires from blood. A discovery cohort of about 96 patients, approximately 44 with Graves' ophthalmopathy and about 60 with stable Graves' hyperthyroidism, was used to find distinguishing TCR V-J signatures. Whether ophthalmopathy could be predicted prospectively was tested in an independent validation cohort made up of under 20 hyperthyroidism patients plus 17 patients who later progressed to ophthalmopathy.

In the ophthalmopathy patients, disease was moderately to severely active, with a Clinical Activity Score of 3 or more, a NOSPECS grade of 4 or more, and a duration of less than 3 months. Any patient with an uncontrolled infection, another autoimmune disease, pregnancy or lactation was excluded. Clinical symptoms, serum thyroxine and TRAb, thyroid ultrasound, and orbital computed tomography formed the basis for the diagnoses. PBMCs were isolated from more than 9 ml of fresh peripheral blood by Ficoll-Paque density gradient centrifugation. Total RNA was extracted using Trizol reagent, and RNA quality was assessed on an Agilent 2100 Bioanalyzer. The paper as a whole reports these results and caveats: Blood samples also contained most of the expanded thyroid clonotypes (frequency above 0.001), which suggests that blood repertoires may reflect thyroid immune responses. In validation, progression to ophthalmopathy was predicted by the model with approximately 67% sensitivity and just over 72% specificity, a median of 6.5 months before onset. Ophthalmopathy was separated from stable hyperthyroidism by a 13 V-J signature model, with around 88% sensitivity and 81% to 83% specificity obtained in cross-validation and 80%/75% obtained in testing. Sample size was not statistically predetermined, and investigators were not blinded to group allocation.

Amplification of TCR beta CDR3 regions was carried out from RNA transcripts. The TCR CDR3 was subjected to a first round of RT-PCR using the HTBI primer set and the Qiagen OneStep RT-PCR kit. The libraries were constructed in a second round of multiplex PCR and then size-selected and purified. Libraries were sequenced paired-end with 100 bp reads on an Illumina HiSeq2000. The study's processing was this. Raw data were processed with SOAPnuke, discarding reads with adapters, uncalled bases, mean Phred below 15, or no exact constant-primer or identifier match. COPE v1.2.5 was used to merge high-quality paired reads, and clonotypes were defined as unique nucleotide sequences. MiTCR v1.1 was used to align the clonotypes against IMGT TRBV, TRBD and TRBJ reference segments. Only V-J combinations with frequency above 0.0001, covering 99% to 99.2% of repertoires, were analysed. The TCS score was defined as F50 (clonal expansion) divided by E x V (chaos), with BLOSUM62-based TCRdist calculated between CDR3 peptides within each V-J. Welch's t-statistics and random forest reduced 450 to 600 V-J features to fewer than 15, which were used in a naive Bayes classifier (R e1071). TCRdb reanalyzed the raw reads on its own, using fastp at Q25 for trimming and MiXCR for clone calling, and kept in-frame beta chains. Each CDR3 protein appears once, grouped with its most common genes and DNA. The V and J calls and clone size are TCRdb's, not the authors'. The sample has fewer than 750,000 distinct CDR3 sequences on record, around 13% of them singletons. 12% of the sample is held by the ten biggest clonotypes.

The CDR3 numbers 11 residues from cysteine through phenylalanine. Only CDR3 DNA remains: 33 bases, in frame from the first base. CDR1 and CDR2, per the germline V gene (reference sequence), are GTSNPN and SVGIG. Trimming removed 5 bases from V and 6 bases from J, leaving 7 bases between the germline ends. In this sample, this clonotype turned up many times. This clone's antigen is unknown. No quality values exist for individual bases; no much larger clone is one base distant. This receptor was taken from a woman in her 50s with Graves' ophthalmopathy. The chain joins TRBV30 to TRBJ2-2; there is no confident call for the D gene. The sample was blood. The CDR3 has the sequence CAWVLAGELFF. In nucleotides, the sequence is TGTGCCTGGGTCCTAGCCGGGGAGCTGTTTTTT.